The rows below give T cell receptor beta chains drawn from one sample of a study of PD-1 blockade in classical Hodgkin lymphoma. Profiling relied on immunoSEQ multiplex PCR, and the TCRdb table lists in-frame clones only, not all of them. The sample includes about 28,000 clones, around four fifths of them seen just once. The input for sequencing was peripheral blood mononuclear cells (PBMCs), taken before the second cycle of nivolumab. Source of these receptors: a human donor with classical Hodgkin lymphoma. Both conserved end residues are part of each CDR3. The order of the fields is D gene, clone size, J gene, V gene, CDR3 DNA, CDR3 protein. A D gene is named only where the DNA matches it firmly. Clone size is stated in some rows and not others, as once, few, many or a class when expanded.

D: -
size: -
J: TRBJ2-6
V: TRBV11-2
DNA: TGTGCCGGAGGGGCGGGCTCTGGGGCCAACGTCCTGACTTTC
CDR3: CAGGAGSGANVLTF

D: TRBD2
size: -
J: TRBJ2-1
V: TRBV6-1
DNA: TGTGCCAGCAGTGATTCGGACGGGGGGGCCCTTGAGCAGTTCTTC
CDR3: CASSDSDGGALEQFF

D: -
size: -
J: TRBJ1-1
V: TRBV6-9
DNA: TGTGCCACCTCGCGGAACACTGAAGCTTTCTTT
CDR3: CATSRNTEAFF

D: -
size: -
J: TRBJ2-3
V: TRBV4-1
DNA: TGCGCCAGCAGCCAGGAAGGGATAACGCAGTATTTT
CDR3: CASSQEGITQYF

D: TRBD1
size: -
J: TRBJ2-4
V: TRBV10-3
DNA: TGTGCCATCAGCGCCGGGACAGAAGGAGCCAAAAACATTCAGTACTTC
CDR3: CAISAGTEGAKNIQYF

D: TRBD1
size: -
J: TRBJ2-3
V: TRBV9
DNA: TGTGCCAGCAGCGGGAACAGGGGTGATACGCAGTATTTT
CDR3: CASSGNRGDTQYF

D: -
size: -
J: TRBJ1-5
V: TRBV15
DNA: TGTGCCACCACTAAGAGCGGCGAGCCCCAGCATTTT
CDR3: CATTKSGEPQHF

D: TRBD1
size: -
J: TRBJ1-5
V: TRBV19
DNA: TGTGCCAGTAGTGCGGACAGGGCAAATCAGCCCCAGCATTTT
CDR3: CASSADRANQPQHF

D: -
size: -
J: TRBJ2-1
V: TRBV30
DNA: TGTGCCTGGAGTAGGACGAAGGGGGGCTTTTACTACAATGAGCAGTTCTTC
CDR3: CAWSRTKGGFYYNEQFF

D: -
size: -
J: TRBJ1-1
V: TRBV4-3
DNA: TGCGCCAGCAGCCAATTGGCGGGGCTTATGAACACTGAAGCTTTCTTT
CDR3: CASSQLAGLMNTEAFF

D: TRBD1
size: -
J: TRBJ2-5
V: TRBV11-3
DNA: TGTGCCAGCAGCTTAAACAGGGGGTGGGCGACCCAGTACTTC
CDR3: CASSLNRGWATQYF

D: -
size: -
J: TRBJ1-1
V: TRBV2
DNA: TGTGCCAGCAGTGAAGCAGGGGAGGAAGCTTTCTTT
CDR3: CASSEAGEEAFF

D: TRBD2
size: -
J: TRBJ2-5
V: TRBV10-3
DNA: TGTGCCATCAGTGAGACTAGCGGCCAAGAGACCCAGTACTTC
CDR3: CAISETSGQETQYF

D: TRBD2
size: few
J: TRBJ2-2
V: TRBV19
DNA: TGTGCCAGCACCCGAGGGACTAGCGGGAGCGGGACCGGGGAGCTGTTTTTT
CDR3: CASTRGTSGSGTGELFF

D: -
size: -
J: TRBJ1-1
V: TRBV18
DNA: TGTGCCAGCTCACCACTCACTGAAGCCTTCTTT
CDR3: CASSPLTEAFF

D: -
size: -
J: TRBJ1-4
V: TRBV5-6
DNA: TGTGCCAGCAGCACTTCACCAACTAATGAAAAACTGTTTTTT
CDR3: CASSTSPTNEKLFF

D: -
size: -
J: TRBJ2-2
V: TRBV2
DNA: TGTGCCAGCAAACTTGGAACGAACACCGGGGAGCTGTTTTTT
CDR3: CASKLGTNTGELFF

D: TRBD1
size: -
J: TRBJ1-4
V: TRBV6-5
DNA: TGTGCCAGCAGTCCCCGACAGGGGACAAATGAAAAACTGTTTTTT
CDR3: CASSPRQGTNEKLFF

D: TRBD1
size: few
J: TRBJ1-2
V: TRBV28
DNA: TGTGCCAGCAGTTTATCCGGACAGGGGAAGGACACCTTC
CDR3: CASSLSGQGKDTF

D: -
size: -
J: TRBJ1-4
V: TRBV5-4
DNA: TGTGCCAGCAGCTTGGGACAGGCCACTAATGAAAAACTGTTTTTT
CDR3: CASSLGQATNEKLFF

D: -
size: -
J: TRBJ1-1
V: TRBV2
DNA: TGTGCCAGCAGTGAACCCAGTTTCACTGAAGCTTTCTTT
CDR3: CASSEPSFTEAFF

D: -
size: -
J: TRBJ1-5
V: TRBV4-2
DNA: TGTGCCAGCAGCCAAGATCGAGGGCAGGGTACGGGGTTCGGGCCCCAGCATTTT
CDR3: CASSQDRGQGTGFGPQHF

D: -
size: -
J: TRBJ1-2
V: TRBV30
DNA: TGTGCCTGGACCTTCAACGAGGTCGCCTACACCTTC
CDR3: CAWTFNEVAYTF

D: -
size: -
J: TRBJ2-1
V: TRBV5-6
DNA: TGTGCCAGCAGTCCTAGGGTTAGTGAGCAGTTCTTC
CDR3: CASSPRVSEQFF

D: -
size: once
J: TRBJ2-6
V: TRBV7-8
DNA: TGTGCCAGCAGCACAGCCGGTTACCCACAAAGTCGGGCCAACGTCCTGACTTTC
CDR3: CASSTAGYPQSRANVLTF

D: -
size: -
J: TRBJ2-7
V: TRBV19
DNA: TGTGCCAGTACAGGCAGGGACTCGTCCATCTACGAGCAGTACTTC
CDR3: CASTGRDSSIYEQYF

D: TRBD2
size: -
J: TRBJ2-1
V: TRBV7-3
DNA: TGTGCCAGCAGCTTAAGCGGGAGTCTATCCTACAATGAGCAGTTCTTC
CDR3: CASSLSGSLSYNEQFF

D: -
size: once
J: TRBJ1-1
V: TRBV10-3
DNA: TGTGCCATCAGTCGTGAGGTGAACACTGAAGCTTTCTTT
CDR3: CAISREVNTEAFF

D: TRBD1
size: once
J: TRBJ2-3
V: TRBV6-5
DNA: TGTGCCACCCGGGACAGGGGCACAGATACGCAGTATTTT
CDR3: CATRDRGTDTQYF

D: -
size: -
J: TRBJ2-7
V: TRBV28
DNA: TGTGCCAGCGCTCCGCCGGGAGCGGCCTACGAGCAGTACTTC
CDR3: CASAPPGAAYEQYF

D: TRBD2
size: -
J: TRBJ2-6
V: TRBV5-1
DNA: TGCGCCAGCAGCTTCCAATTGACTAGCGGGAGGGCTGGGGCCAACGTCCTGACTTTC
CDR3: CASSFQLTSGRAGANVLTF

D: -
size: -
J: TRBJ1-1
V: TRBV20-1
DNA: TGCAGTGTCAAGGTTGGCACTGAAGCTTTCTTT
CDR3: CSVKVGTEAFF

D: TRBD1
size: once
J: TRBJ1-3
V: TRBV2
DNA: TGTGCCAGCAGTTCCGACAGGGGGCGGAGAAACACCATATATTTT
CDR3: CASSSDRGRRNTIYF

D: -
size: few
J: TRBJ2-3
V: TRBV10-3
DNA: TGTGCCATCAGTCCAACAGGGCCAGATACGCAGTATTTT
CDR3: CAISPTGPDTQYF

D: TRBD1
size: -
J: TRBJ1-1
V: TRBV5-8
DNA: TGTGCCAGCCTCCACCAGGGGACAGGGAACACTGAAGCTTTCTTT
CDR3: CASLHQGTGNTEAFF

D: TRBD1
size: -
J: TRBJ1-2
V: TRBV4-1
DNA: TGCGCCAGCAGCACTACCGGGACAGGGGACAACTATGGCTACACCTTC
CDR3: CASSTTGTGDNYGYTF

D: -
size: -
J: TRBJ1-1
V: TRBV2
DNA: TGTGCCAGCACGACAGTTATGAACACTGAAGCTTTCTTT
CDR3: CASTTVMNTEAFF

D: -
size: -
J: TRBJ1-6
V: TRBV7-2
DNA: TGTGCCAGCAGCTTAGGGCTGTTTAATTCACCCCTCCACTTT
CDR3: CASSLGLFNSPLHF

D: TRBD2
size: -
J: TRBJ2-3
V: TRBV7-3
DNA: TGTGCCAGCAGCTCTGCGCCGGGACTAGCGGGCTCTAGCACAGATACGCAGTATTTT
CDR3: CASSSAPGLAGSSTDTQYF

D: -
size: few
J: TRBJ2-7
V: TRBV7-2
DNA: TGTGCCAGCAGCTTAGAGGGAGGGCAGTACTTC
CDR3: CASSLEGGQYF

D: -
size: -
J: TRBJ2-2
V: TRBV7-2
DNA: TGTGCCAGCAGCAAGCGGTGGGAGCTGTTTTTT
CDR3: CASSKRWELFF